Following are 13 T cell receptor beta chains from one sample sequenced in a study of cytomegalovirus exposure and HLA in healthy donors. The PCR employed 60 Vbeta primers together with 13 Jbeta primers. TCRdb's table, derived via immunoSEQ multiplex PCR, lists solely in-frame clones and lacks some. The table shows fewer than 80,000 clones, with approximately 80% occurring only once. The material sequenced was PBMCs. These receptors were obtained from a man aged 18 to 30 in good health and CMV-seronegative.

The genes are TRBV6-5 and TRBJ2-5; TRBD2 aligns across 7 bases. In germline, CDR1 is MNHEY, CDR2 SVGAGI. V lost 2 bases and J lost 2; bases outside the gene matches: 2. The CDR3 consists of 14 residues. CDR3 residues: CASSYAGEQETQYF. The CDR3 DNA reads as TGTGCCAGCAGTTACGCGGGGGAGCAAGAGACCCAGTACTTC.

The CDR3 protein is CASSLQGNSNQPQHF. CDR3 in DNA: TGTGCCAGCAGCCTCCAGGGGAATAGCAATCAGCCCCAGCATTTT. The V and J genes are TRBV2 and TRBJ1-5; a weak D match, TRBD1 (6 bases). V lost 6 bases and J 0 bases, leaving 12 bases between the germline ends. From germline, CDR1 is SNHLY and CDR2 FYNNEI. The CDR3 loop spans 15 amino acids.

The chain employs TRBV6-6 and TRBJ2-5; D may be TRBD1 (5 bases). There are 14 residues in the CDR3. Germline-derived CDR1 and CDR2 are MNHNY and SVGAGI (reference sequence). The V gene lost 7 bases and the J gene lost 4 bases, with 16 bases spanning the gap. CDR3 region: CASTPLGAVETQYF. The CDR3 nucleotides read TGTGCCAGCACCCCGCTAGGGGCGGTAGAGACCCAGTACTTC.

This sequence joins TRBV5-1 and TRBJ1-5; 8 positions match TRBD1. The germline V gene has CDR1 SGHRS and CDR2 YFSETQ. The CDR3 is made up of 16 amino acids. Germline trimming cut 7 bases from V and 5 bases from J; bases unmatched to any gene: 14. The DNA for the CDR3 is TGCGCCAGCGGACAGGGCAGGACCGAAGTCCATCAGCCCCAGCATTTT. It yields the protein CASGQGRTEVHQPQHF.

For the CDR3, the DNA is TGTGCCAGCAGCTTGTCAGGCTCTGGAAACACCATATATTTT. Protein sequence: CASSLSGSGNTIYF. The chain uses TRBV5-4 and TRBJ1-3; D unresolved. V lost 1 base to trimming and J lost 0 bases, with 5 bases between them. From germline, CDR1 is SGHNT and CDR2 YYREEE (reference sequence). The CDR3 extends over 14 amino acids.

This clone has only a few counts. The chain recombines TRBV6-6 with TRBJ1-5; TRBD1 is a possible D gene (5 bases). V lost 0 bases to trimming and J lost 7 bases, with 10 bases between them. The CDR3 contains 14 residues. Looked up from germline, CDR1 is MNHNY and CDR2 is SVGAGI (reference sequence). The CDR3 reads CASSYSQGGQPQHF. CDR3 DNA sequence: TGTGCCAGCAGTTACTCGCAGGGAGGACAGCCCCAGCATTTT.

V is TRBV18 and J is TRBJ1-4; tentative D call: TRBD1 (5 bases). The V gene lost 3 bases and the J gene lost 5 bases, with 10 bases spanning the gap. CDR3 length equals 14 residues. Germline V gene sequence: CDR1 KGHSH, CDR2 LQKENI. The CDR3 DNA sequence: TGTGCCAGCTCACCGACAGTCCTAAATGAAAAACTGTTTTTT. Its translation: CASSPTVLNEKLFF.

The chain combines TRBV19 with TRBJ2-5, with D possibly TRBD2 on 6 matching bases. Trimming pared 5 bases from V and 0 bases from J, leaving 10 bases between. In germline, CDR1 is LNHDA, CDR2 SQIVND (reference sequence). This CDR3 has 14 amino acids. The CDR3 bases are TGTGCCAGTAGTGAGGGAGGTTACCAAGAGACCCAGTACTTC. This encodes CASSEGGYQETQYF.

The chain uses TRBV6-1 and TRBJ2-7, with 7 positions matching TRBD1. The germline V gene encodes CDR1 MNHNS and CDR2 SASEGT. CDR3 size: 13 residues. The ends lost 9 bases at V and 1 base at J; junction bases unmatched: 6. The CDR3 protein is CARGTALSYEQYV. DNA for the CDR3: TGTGCCAGGGGGACAGCCTTATCCTACGAGCAGTACGTC.

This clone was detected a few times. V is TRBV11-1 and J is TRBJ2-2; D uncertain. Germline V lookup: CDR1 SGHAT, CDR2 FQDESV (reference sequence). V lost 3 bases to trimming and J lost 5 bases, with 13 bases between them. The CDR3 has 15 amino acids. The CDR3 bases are TGTGCCAGCAGCTTTGGCAGAGGAAGGACCGGGGAGCTGTTTTTT. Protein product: CASSFGRGRTGELFF.

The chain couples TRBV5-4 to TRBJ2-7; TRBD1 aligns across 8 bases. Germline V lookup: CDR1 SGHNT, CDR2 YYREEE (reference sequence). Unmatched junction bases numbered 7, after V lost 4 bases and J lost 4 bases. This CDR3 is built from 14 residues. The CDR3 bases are TGTGCCAGCAGCCTTGGACAGGGTATGTACGAGCAGTACTTC. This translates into CASSLGQGMYEQYF. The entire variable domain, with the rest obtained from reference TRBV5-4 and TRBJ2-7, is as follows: ETGVTQSPTHLIKTRGQQVTLRCSSQSGHNTVSWYQQALGQGPQFIFQYYREEENGRGNFPPRFSGLQFPNYSSELNVNALELDDSALYLCASSLGQGMYEQYFGPGTRLTVT.

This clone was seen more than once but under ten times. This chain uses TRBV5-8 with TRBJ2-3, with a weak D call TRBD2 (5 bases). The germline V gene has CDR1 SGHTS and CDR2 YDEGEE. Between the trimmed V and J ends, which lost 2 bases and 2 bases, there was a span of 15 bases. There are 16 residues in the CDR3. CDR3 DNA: TGTGCCAGCAGCTTCCAGCCGGGCGGGTACACAGATACGCAGTATTTT. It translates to CASSFQPGGYTDTQYF.

CDR3: CASSEDRSETQYF. The CDR3 nucleotides read TGTGCCAGCAGCGAGGACAGATCGGAGACCCAGTACTTC. This sequence joins TRBV7-3 and TRBJ2-5, with TRBD1 as a possible D gene (6 bases). The CDR3 runs to 13 residues. CDR1 is SGHTA and CDR2 is FQGTGA in the germline V gene. The V end was cut by 5 bases, the J end by 5 bases, with 12 bases between. The complete variable domain, with remaining parts taken from reference TRBV7-3 and TRBJ2-5, reads GAGVSQTPSNKVTEKGKYVELRCDPISGHTALYWYRQSLGQGPEFLIYFQGTGAADDSGLPNDRFFAVRPEGSVSTLKIQRTERGDSAVYLCASSEDRSETQYFGPGTRLLVL.